The 21 T cell receptor beta chains reported below all come from one sample, sequenced in a study of blood T cell repertoires in COVID-19. Sequencing was performed with immunoSEQ multiplex PCR; in TCRdb, only in-frame clones are kept and a portion is missing. The sample includes 56,000 or so clones, around 86% of them seen just once. The sequenced sample was peripheral blood. Receptor source: a human donor in a cohort sampled during active COVID-19.

The chain uses TRBV9 and TRBJ1-3, with 9 bases fitting TRBD1. Trimming cost V 0 bases and J 1 base; bases outside gene matches: 2. Germline CDR1 SGDLS, CDR2 YYNGEE. The CDR3 is 16 amino acids. The CDR3 sequence: CASSVAGTGSGNTIYF. In DNA form, the CDR3 reads TGTGCCAGCAGCGTAGCTGGGACAGGGTCTGGAAACACCATATATTTT.

V is TRBV19 and J is TRBJ1-2, with 8 bases lining up with TRBD1. The trim removed 4 bases at V and 6 bases at J, leaving 7 bases unmatched. From germline, CDR1 is LNHDA and CDR2 SQIVND (reference sequence). The CDR3 has 14 residues. CDR3 bases: TGTGCCAGTAGTAGTCCAGGGGGCGTACATGGCTACACCTTC. Its protein product is CASSSPGGVHGYTF.

This sequence joins TRBV4-2 and TRBJ2-5; D perhaps matches TRBD2 (6 bases). This CDR3 spans 15 amino acids. Germline V gene lookup returns CDR1 LGHNA and CDR2 YNFKEQ. V lost 0 bases and J 1 base, leaving 9 bases between the germline ends. CDR3 region: CASSQEGGRQETQYF. In DNA form, the CDR3 reads TGTGCCAGCAGCCAAGAGGGGGGACGCCAAGAGACCCAGTACTTC.

This chain uses TRBV5-5 with TRBJ2-1, with 11 bases fitting TRBD2. This CDR3 has 14 amino acids. Losses at the gene ends were 6 bases for V and 9 bases for J; bases not matched to a gene: 8. In germline, CDR1 is SGHKS, CDR2 YYEKEE (reference sequence). This chain's CDR3 is CASTRTSGLGEQFF. CDR3 coding DNA: TGTGCCAGCACCCGGACTAGCGGGCTTGGTGAGCAGTTCTTC.

The chain uses TRBV19 and TRBJ2-5; tentative D call: TRBD2 (6 bases). The germline V gene encodes CDR1 LNHDA and CDR2 SQIVND (reference sequence). The germline V and J ends were trimmed by 1 base and 1 base, with 10 bases remaining between them. This CDR3 spans 15 amino acids. The CDR3 sequence: CASSIAPTSQETQYF. For the CDR3, the DNA is TGTGCCAGTAGTATAGCCCCGACTAGCCAAGAGACCCAGTACTTC.

The chain joins TRBV15 to TRBJ1-2; D might be TRBD1 (5 bases). The ends were cut back, 3 bases at V and 7 bases at J, with 18 bases in the middle. The CDR3 contains 15 residues. Germline values: CDR1 LNHNV, CDR2 YYDKDF (reference sequence). CDR3 protein: CATSRRSVWGGGYTF. The CDR3, as DNA: TGTGCCACCAGCAGGAGGTCGGTGTGGGGCGGTGGCTACACCTTC. The complete variable domain, with remaining parts taken from reference TRBV15 and TRBJ1-2, reads DAMVIQNPRYQVTQFGKPVTLSCSQTLNHNVMYWYQQKSSQAPKLLFHYYDKDFNNEADTPDNFQSRRPNTSFCFLDIRSPGLGDTAMYLCATSRRSVWGGGYTFGSGTRLTVV.

This chain uses TRBV5-1 with TRBJ2-5, with 11 bases that match TRBD2. Germline lookup yields CDR1 SGHRS and CDR2 YFSETQ. Losses at the gene ends were 4 bases for V and 4 bases for J; bases not matched to a gene: 9. The CDR3 has 16 amino acids. The CDR3 DNA reads TGCGCCAGCAGCGTTCGGGGACTAGCGGTAAGAGAGACCCAGTACTTC. Encoded protein: CASSVRGLAVRETQYF.

Here the CDR3 reads CASSSGTLAGWVEQYF. In DNA form, the CDR3 reads TGCGCCAGCAGCTCCGGGACACTAGCGGGATGGGTCGAGCAGTACTTC. J is TRBJ2-7 and V is TRBV5-1, with 10 positions matching TRBD2. Germline V CDR1 and CDR2: SGHRS, YFSETQ. V was clipped by 3 bases and J by 6 bases; unmatched bases: 12. The CDR3 sequence is 16 residues long.

This chain's CDR3 is CASSASSGGETQYF. For the CDR3, the DNA is TGTGCCAGCAGCGCCTCTAGCGGGGGAGAGACCCAGTACTTC. The chain joins TRBV9 to TRBJ2-5; 10 bases align to TRBD2. This CDR3 has 14 amino acids. CDR1 and CDR2 (germline): SGDLS, YYNGEE. J was trimmed by 4 bases and V by 3 bases; bases with no gene match: 3.

This chain connects TRBV6-6 to TRBJ1-2; the D gene is possibly TRBD1 (6 bases). Germline V gene lookup returns CDR1 MNHNY and CDR2 SVGAGI (reference sequence). The V gene lost 0 bases and the J gene lost 6 bases, with 14 bases spanning the gap. The CDR3 covers 15 residues. CDR3 in amino acids: CASSYSGVGGNGYTF. As DNA, the CDR3 is TGTGCCAGCAGTTACTCGGGAGTTGGGGGCAATGGCTACACCTTC.

The chain carries TRBV6-5 and TRBJ1-5; tentatively, D is TRBD1 (5 bases). Germline V CDR1 and CDR2: MNHEY, SVGAGI. The CDR3 covers 15 residues. V lost 2 bases and J 3 bases, leaving 11 bases between the germline ends. This chain's CDR3 is CASSYRGGFNQPQHF. In DNA, the CDR3 is TGTGCCAGCAGTTACCGGGGGGGATTCAATCAGCCCCAGCATTTT.

V and J are TRBV4-1 and TRBJ2-3; the match to TRBD1 covers 7 bases. Trimming removed 0 bases from V and 2 bases from J; junction bases left unmatched: 8. Looked up from germline, CDR1 is MGHRA and CDR2 is YSYEKL. This CDR3 spans 17 amino acids. The CDR3 spells CASSQDSAGGITDTQYF. Written as DNA, the CDR3 is TGCGCCAGCAGCCAAGATTCTGCAGGGGGAATCACAGATACGCAGTATTTT.

This chain uses TRBV28 with TRBJ2-4; 7 bases map to TRBD1. The J segment lost 1 base and the V segment lost 6 bases, leaving 3 bases of the junction unmatched. The CDR3 is 14 residues long. Germline loops: CDR1 MDHEN, CDR2 SYDVKM. This CDR3 reads CASRQGPAKNIQYF. The DNA for the CDR3 is TGTGCCAGCAGACAGGGGCCGGCCAAAAACATTCAGTACTTC. Full variable domain (outside the CDR3, taken from reference TRBV28 and TRBJ2-4): DVKVTQSSRYLVKRTGEKVFLECVQDMDHENMFWYRQDPGLGLRLIYFSYDVKMKEKGDIPEGYSVSREKKERFSLILESASTNQTSMYLCASRQGPAKNIQYFGAGTRLSVL.

This rearrangement joins TRBV24-1 to TRBJ2-3, with D perhaps matching TRBD1 (6 bases). Trimming shortened V by 4 bases and J by 5 bases, and 15 bases separated the two germline ends. The CDR3 has 15 amino acids. Germline values: CDR1 KGHDR, CDR2 SFDVKD. CDR3 nucleotides: TGTGCCACCAGTGAGGTGGCAGGGGATAGAGATACGCAGTATTTT. As protein: CATSEVAGDRDTQYF.

The V and J genes are TRBV12-5 and TRBJ2-1; 11 positions match TRBD2. CDR1 and CDR2 (germline): LGHNT, FRNRAP. The CDR3 extends over 16 amino acids. Trimming removed 1 base from V and 2 bases from J; junction bases left unmatched: 1. CDR3 protein: CASGLGLAGTYNEQFF. The CDR3, as DNA: TGTGCTAGTGGTTTGGGACTAGCGGGAACCTACAATGAGCAGTTCTTC.

V usage is TRBV11-2 and J usage is TRBJ2-7, with 10 bases lining up with TRBD1. The CDR3 has 15 residues. Germline assignment: CDR1 SGHAT and CDR2 FQNNGV. V lost 3 bases to trimming and J lost 2 bases; unmatched junction nucleotides: 4. The CDR3 DNA is TGTGCCAGCAGCTTCCGGGGGACAGGGGCCTACGAGCAGTACTTC. Protein sequence: CASSFRGTGAYEQYF.

The chain employs TRBV30 and TRBJ2-3; 7 bases are a match to TRBD2. This CDR3 comprises 13 residues. Trimming at V came to 4 bases and at J to 5 bases, leaving 6 bases not matched to a gene. Germline CDR1 is GTSNPN and CDR2 is SVGIG (reference sequence). CDR3 sequence: CAWTREFGDTQYF. DNA of the CDR3: TGTGCCTGGACGCGGGAGTTTGGAGATACGCAGTATTTT. The whole variable domain, remainder taken from reference TRBV30 and TRBJ2-3, is SQTIHQWPATLVQPVGSPLSLECTVEGTSNPNLYWYRQAAGRGLQLLFYSVGIGQISSEVPQNLSASRPQDRQFILSSKKLLLSDSGFYLCAWTREFGDTQYFGPGTRLTVL.

The chain is built from TRBV6-5 and TRBJ2-7; D is unclear. The CDR3 contains 13 residues. V was trimmed by 5 bases and J by 0 bases, leaving 8 bases between them. The germline V gene encodes CDR1 MNHEY and CDR2 SVGAGI. CDR3 nucleotides: TGTGCCAGCAGTATGGCGGTCTCCTACGAGCAGTACTTC. This codes for CASSMAVSYEQYF.

This clone was counted only a few times. The V and J genes are TRBV4-2 and TRBJ1-3, with D hard to call. The CDR3 contains 17 residues. Germline V gene lookup returns CDR1 LGHNA and CDR2 YNFKEQ. V lost 0 bases to trimming and J lost 0 bases, with 12 bases between them. CDR3 sequence (DNA): TGTGCCAGCAGCCAAGATGCGACAATTAGCTCTGGAAACACCATATATTTT. Protein sequence: CASSQDATISSGNTIYF.

The chain has TRBV5-1 and TRBJ1-1; 9 bases agree with TRBD1. Germline CDR1 and CDR2: SGHRS and YFSETQ. The CDR3 spans 14 residues. Trimming cost V 5 bases and J 3 bases; bases outside gene matches: 5. CDR3 coding DNA: TGCGCCAGCAGGATACAGGGGGCGGACACTGAAGCTTTCTTT. Its protein is CASRIQGADTEAFF.

The CDR3 is CASSPRLAGGLLRETQYF. CDR3 DNA sequence: TGTGCCAGCAGCCCCCGACTAGCGGGAGGGTTGTTGAGAGAGACCCAGTACTTC. This sequence joins TRBV9 and TRBJ2-5; 14 bases map to TRBD2. This CDR3 is built from 18 residues. V trimming: 4 bases; J trimming: 4 bases; junction bases outside the gene matches: 12. The germline CDR1 and CDR2 sequences are SGDLS and YYNGEE.